The 32 T cell receptor beta chains reported below all come from one sample, sequenced in a study of radiotherapy plus CTLA-4 blockade in lung cancer. Libraries were prepared by immunoSEQ multiplex PCR; TCRdb keeps only in-frame clonotypes and omits some of them. The top ten clones hold approximately 3.6% of a sample with 40,000 to 50,000 clones, 75% to 90% of them seen once. The sample here was peripheral blood, taken from a patient treated with radiotherapy plus ipilimumab. The source of these receptors is a human donor with non-small cell lung cancer who had stable disease on radiotherapy plus ipilimumab.

This chain links TRBV28 with TRBJ1-5; D remains unclear. V shed 6 bases and J shed 6 bases, with 18 bases lying between them. The germline CDR1 and CDR2 sequences are MDHEN and SYDVKM. This CDR3 has 15 amino acids. The CDR3 bases are TGTGCCAGCAGCCCCCAGACCGCGGTGGGTCAGCCCCAGCATTTT. Its protein product is CASSPQTAVGQPQHF.

This chain joins TRBV4-1 and TRBJ2-7; 9 bases map to TRBD2. With V trimmed by 0 bases and J by 7 bases, 7 bases remained unmatched. Germline-derived CDR1 and CDR2 are MGHRA and YSYEKL. This CDR3 has 15 amino acids. CDR3 residues: CASSQDWLAGREQYF. As DNA, the CDR3 is TGCGCCAGCAGCCAAGATTGGCTAGCGGGAAGGGAGCAGTACTTC.

The genes are TRBV2 and TRBJ2-1, with 7 bases matching TRBD2. V gave up 4 bases and J gave up 3 bases; unmatched junction bases: 0. Germline V lookup: CDR1 SNHLY, CDR2 FYNNEI. This CDR3 is 13 amino acids long. The CDR3 spells CASSASGYNEQFF. DNA for the CDR3: TGTGCCAGCAGTGCTAGCGGCTACAATGAGCAGTTCTTC. The entire variable domain, with the rest obtained from reference TRBV2 and TRBJ2-1, is as follows: EPEVTQTPSHQVTQMGQEVILRCVPISNHLYFYWYRQILGQKVEFLVSFYNNEISEKSEIFDDQFSVERPDGSNFTLKIRSTKLEDSAMYFCASSASGYNEQFFGPGTRLTVL.

This clone appeared a single time. The chain uses TRBV30 and TRBJ1-1; 9 bases fit TRBD1. This CDR3 has 15 residues. Germline V CDR1 and CDR2: GTSNPN, SVGIG (reference sequence). The ends lost 0 bases at V and 5 bases at J; junction bases unmatched: 7. The CDR3 DNA reads as TGTGCCTGGAGTGTACATGCGACAGGGGGGACTGAAGCTTTCTTT. Translated: CAWSVHATGGTEAFF. The full variable domain, rest sourced from reference TRBV30 and TRBJ1-1, is SQTIHQWPATLVQPVGSPLSLECTVEGTSNPNLYWYRQAAGRGLQLLFYSVGIGQISSEVPQNLSASRPQDRQFILSSKKLLLSDSGFYLCAWSVHATGGTEAFFGQGTRLTVV.

This chain joins TRBV19 and TRBJ2-4; 8 bases fit TRBD1. Per the germline V gene, CDR1 is LNHDA and CDR2 is SQIVND (reference sequence). This CDR3 has 15 residues. After removal of 4 bases from V and 2 bases from J, the junction contained 4 bases not matched to a gene. This chain's CDR3 is CASSNRGTSKNIQYF. The CDR3 DNA is TGTGCCAGTAGTAACAGGGGGACATCCAAAAACATTCAGTACTTC.

This chain links TRBV7-9 with TRBJ2-1; tentatively, D is TRBD2 (5 bases). The CDR3 loop spans 16 amino acids. Germline loops: CDR1 SEHNR, CDR2 FQNEAQ (reference sequence). Trimming stripped 5 bases from V and 1 base from J, with 15 bases between. Here the CDR3 DNA reads TGTGCCAGCAGCCCGCGTGGGGAGAGGTCCTACAATGAGCAGTTCTTC. It encodes CASSPRGERSYNEQFF. The full variable domain, in which reference TRBV7-9 and TRBJ2-1 provide the parts outside the CDR3, is DTGVSQNPRHKITKRGQNVTFRCDPISEHNRLYWYRQTLGQGPEFLTYFQNEAQLEKSRLLSDRFSAERPKGSFSTLEIQRTEQGDSAMYLCASSPRGERSYNEQFFGPGTRLTVL.

DNA of the CDR3: TGTGCCAGCAGTTCCCGGGACAGGGGTTCCGAGCAGTACTTC. Protein product: CASSSRDRGSEQYF. J is TRBJ2-7 and V is TRBV6-5; 10 nucleotides line up with TRBD1. V trimming: 4 bases; J trimming: 6 bases; junction bases outside the gene matches: 6. The CDR3 covers 14 residues. Germline-derived CDR1 and CDR2 are MNHEY and SVGAGI.

This clone was observed a single time. This chain links TRBV9 with TRBJ2-1, with TRBD2 matching 7 bases. The CDR3 has 18 amino acids. J gave up 2 bases and V 3 bases, and 14 bases lay outside the gene matches. Germline V gives CDR1 SGDLS, CDR2 YYNGEE. CDR3: CASSAPRGGSSPYNEQFF. In DNA form, the CDR3 reads TGTGCCAGCAGCGCCCCGAGAGGCGGGAGTTCCCCCTACAATGAGCAGTTCTTC.

This clone was recorded once. This chain connects TRBV28 to TRBJ2-7, with 8 bases identical to TRBD1. Germline V gene data show CDR1 as MDHEN and CDR2 as SYDVKM. This CDR3 has 11 amino acids. The V and J ends lost 7 bases and 6 bases, in that order; junction bases with no gene match: 2. The CDR3 here is CASTGGFEQYF. In nucleotides, the CDR3 is TGTGCCAGCACAGGGGGCTTCGAGCAGTACTTC.

The rearrangement links TRBV2 to TRBJ2-3; 7 bases line up with TRBD2. J gave up 2 bases and V 1 base, and 0 bases lay outside the gene matches. The CDR3 extends over 14 amino acids. Per the germline V gene, CDR1 is SNHLY and CDR2 is FYNNEI. The CDR3 DNA reads TGTGCCAGCAGTGAAGGACTAGCCACAGATACGCAGTATTTT. It is translated as CASSEGLATDTQYF.

A remark on this clone: Different DNA sequences within this sample yield the same CDR3. The chain is built from TRBV27 and TRBJ2-5; D possibly corresponds to TRBD2 (6 bases). The CDR3 is 13 residues long. Trimming cost V 2 bases and J 5 bases, with 9 bases left between them. Looked up from germline, CDR1 is MNHEY and CDR2 is SMNVEV (reference sequence). The CDR3 protein is CASSLIGRETQYF. CDR3 DNA sequence: TGTGCCAGCAGTTTAATAGGGAGGGAGACCCAGTACTTC.

The genes are TRBV2 and TRBJ2-1, with D unclear. V lost 2 bases and J 6 bases, leaving 8 bases between the germline ends. This CDR3 contains 13 residues. Per germline, CDR1 SNHLY and CDR2 FYNNEI. The CDR3 DNA is TGTGCCAGCAGTGAACCAGTTACCAATGAGCAGTTCTTC. Its translation: CASSEPVTNEQFF.

The genes are TRBV7-2 and TRBJ2-5; the D gene is possibly TRBD2 (6 bases). The V and J ends lost 1 base and 5 bases respectively, with 8 bases between them. The CDR3 runs to 13 residues. Germline loops: CDR1 SGHTA, CDR2 FQGNSA. The CDR3: CASSLGLAETQYF. The CDR3 coding sequence is TGTGCCAGCAGCTTAGGGCTAGCGGAGACCCAGTACTTC.

The genes are TRBV7-6 and TRBJ2-7; 10 positions agree with TRBD2. CDR3 length: 18 residues. V lost 0 bases to trimming and J lost 2 bases; unmatched junction nucleotides: 10. CDR1 is SGHVS and CDR2 is FNYEAQ in the germline V gene. The chain's CDR3 is CASSLAGAPSGRAYEQYF. The CDR3 region has the DNA TGTGCCAGCAGCTTAGCTGGGGCCCCCAGCGGGAGGGCCTACGAGCAGTACTTC. The whole variable domain, remainder taken from reference TRBV7-6 and TRBJ2-7, is GAGVSQSPRYKVTKRGQDVALRCDPISGHVSLYWYRQALGQGPEFLTYFNYEAQQDKSGLPNDRFSAERPEGSISTLTIQRTEQRDSAMYRCASSLAGAPSGRAYEQYFGPGTRLTVT.

V and J are TRBV7-3 and TRBJ2-5; 7 nucleotides line up with TRBD1. The end of the DNA is better explained by TRBJ2-7, so the J call may be wrong. CDR3 size: 14 residues. Germline V gene data show CDR1 as SGHTA and CDR2 as FQGTGA. CDR3 sequence (DNA): TGTGCCAGCAGCCCTCGGGACAGCCTAGGCGAGCAGTACTTC. Translation gives CASSPRDSLGEQYF.

This chain joins TRBV4-1 and TRBJ1-5; 8 nucleotides align to TRBD1. This CDR3 has 15 residues. In germline, CDR1 is MGHRA, CDR2 YSYEKL. V gave up 2 bases and J gave up 7 bases; unmatched junction bases: 7. Here the CDR3 reads CASSQWTGLGQPQHF. The CDR3 region has the DNA TGCGCCAGCAGCCAATGGACAGGGCTGGGACAGCCCCAGCATTTT.

This chain uses TRBV10-3 with TRBJ2-2, with D possibly being TRBD2 (6 bases). CDR1 and CDR2 (germline): ENHRY, SYGVKD. V was trimmed by 2 bases and J by 0 bases, leaving 10 bases between them. The CDR3 extends over 16 amino acids. The CDR3 region is CAISELGGANTGELFF. Here the CDR3 DNA reads TGTGCCATCAGTGAGCTGGGGGGAGCGAACACCGGGGAGCTGTTTTTT.

This sequence joins TRBV28 and TRBJ2-3; TRBD1 might be the D (6 bases). This CDR3 is built from 15 residues. Germline assignment: CDR1 MDHEN and CDR2 SYDVKM. Trimming removed 2 bases at V and 0 bases at J, with 9 bases between. The CDR3 DNA reads as TGTGCCAGCAGTTTAATACAGGGAAGCACAGATACGCAGTATTTT. This encodes CASSLIQGSTDTQYF.

CDR3 sequence: CASGGGGQVGTQYF. In nucleotides, the CDR3 is TGTGCCAGTGGGGGAGGGGGGCAGGTGGGGACCCAGTACTTC. The chain has TRBV19 and TRBJ2-5; TRBD2 might be the D (7 bases). V was trimmed by 8 bases and J by 7 bases, leaving 20 bases between them. CDR3 size: 14 residues. Germline V gene sequence: CDR1 LNHDA, CDR2 SQIVND (reference sequence).

This clone was seen a handful of times. The J gene is TRBJ2-2, the V gene TRBV7-9; D possibly corresponds to TRBD1 (6 bases). The CDR3 has 15 residues. V dropped 5 bases and J dropped 7 bases, with 17 bases sitting between them. Per the germline V gene, CDR1 is SEHNR and CDR2 is FQNEAQ (reference sequence). CDR3 residues: CASSASQGLVGELFF. DNA of the CDR3: TGTGCCAGCAGCGCCTCACAGGGTCTTGTCGGGGAGCTGTTTTTT.

The chain employs TRBV5-1 and TRBJ2-2; a possible D gene is TRBD1 (5 bases). CDR3 size: 16 residues. The germline gives CDR1 SGHRS, CDR2 YFSETQ. The germline V and J ends were trimmed by 2 bases and 0 bases, with 11 bases remaining between them. CDR3 coding DNA: TGCGCCAGCAGCTTACCACAGGAGTCGAACACCGGGGAGCTGTTTTTT. Encoded protein: CASSLPQESNTGELFF. The full variable domain, with the rest looked up from reference TRBV5-1 and TRBJ2-2, is KAGVTQTPRYLIKTRGQQVTLSCSPISGHRSVSWYQQTPGQGLQFLFEYFSETQRNKGNFPGRFSGRQFSNSRSEMNVSTLELGDSALYLCASSLPQESNTGELFFGEGSRLTVL.

This chain uses TRBV7-2 with TRBJ2-7; 11 bases agree with TRBD1. The V segment lost 4 bases and the J segment 3 bases; nucleotides outside the gene matches: 2. Germline lookup yields CDR1 SGHTA and CDR2 FQGNSA. The CDR3 spans 14 residues. CDR3 nucleotide sequence: TGTGCCAGCAGCTGGGACAGGGGGGGCTACGAGCAGTACTTC. This gives the protein CASSWDRGGYEQYF.

The V gene is TRBV6-5, the J gene TRBJ2-7, with 7 bases that match TRBD2. This CDR3 region has 15 residues. The V gene end was trimmed by 0 bases and the J gene end by 7 bases; junction bases not matched to a gene: 9. CDR1 and CDR2 from the germline V gene are MNHEY and SVGAGI. Here the CDR3 reads CASSYSPGRELEQYF. The CDR3 DNA is TGTGCCAGCAGTTACTCCCCTGGGCGGGAGCTAGAGCAGTACTTC.

This clone has just a few counts. The chain uses TRBV14 and TRBJ2-7; D unclear. V lost 6 bases and J 2 bases, leaving 11 bases between the germline ends. CDR3 length: 13 amino acids. CDR1 and CDR2 from the germline V gene are SGHDN and FVKESK. The CDR3 region is CASRLAGAYEQYF. The CDR3 bases are TGTGCCAGCAGATTGGCCGGAGCCTACGAGCAGTACTTC.

The V and J genes are TRBV30 and TRBJ2-2, with 9 nucleotides matching TRBD2. The length of the CDR3 is 16 residues. In germline, CDR1 is GTSNPN, CDR2 SVGIG (reference sequence). The V and J ends lost 4 bases and 6 bases, in that order; junction bases with no gene match: 12. Written as DNA, the CDR3 is TGTGCCTGGATGGCGGGCCTAGCGGGAAACGCCGGGGAGCTGTTTTTT. Amino acids: CAWMAGLAGNAGELFF.

The chain recombines TRBV27 with TRBJ2-5, with TRBD1 identical over 7 bases. CDR3 length equals 16 residues. Trimming cost V 4 bases and J 5 bases; bases outside gene matches: 13. In germline, CDR1 is MNHEY, CDR2 SMNVEV (reference sequence). In DNA form, the CDR3 reads TGTGCCAGCAGTTCCCTCACGACGACAGGGCCGGAGACCCAGTACTTC. Protein product: CASSSLTTTGPETQYF.

The chain links TRBV2 to TRBJ2-1; TRBD2 matches 7 bases. J was trimmed by 0 bases and V by 7 bases; bases with no gene match: 6. The CDR3 is 15 amino acids. CDR1 is SNHLY and CDR2 is FYNNEI in the germline V gene. CDR3 sequence: CASTPGEGSYNEQFF. The CDR3 coding sequence is TGTGCCAGCACCCCGGGGGAGGGCTCCTACAATGAGCAGTTCTTC. Full variable domain (outside the CDR3, taken from reference TRBV2 and TRBJ2-1): EPEVTQTPSHQVTQMGQEVILRCVPISNHLYFYWYRQILGQKVEFLVSFYNNEISEKSEIFDDQFSVERPDGSNFTLKIRSTKLEDSAMYFCASTPGEGSYNEQFFGPGTRLTVL.

CDR3: CASSLAGTSGYNEQFF. The CDR3 DNA sequence: TGTGCCAGCAGCTTAGCGGGGACTAGCGGTTACAATGAGCAGTTCTTC. The chain couples TRBV7-2 to TRBJ2-1; 11 bases match TRBD2. This CDR3 is built from 16 residues. J gave up 4 bases and V 0 bases, and 2 bases lay outside the gene matches. CDR1 SGHTA and CDR2 FQGNSA come from the germline V gene.

V is TRBV5-1 and J is TRBJ2-1; 7 bases are a match to TRBD2. V was pared by 2 bases and J by 5 bases, with 1 base of the junction left unmatched. This CDR3 spans 13 amino acids. The V gene's germline CDR1 is SGHRS and CDR2 YFSETQ. In DNA form, the CDR3 reads TGCGCCAGCAGCTTACGGGGGGACAATGAGCAGTTCTTC. The encoded protein is CASSLRGDNEQFF.

CDR3 nucleotide sequence: TGTGCCAGCTCACCACCCACCTACGAGCAGTACTTC. It yields the protein CASSPPTYEQYF. J is TRBJ2-7 and V is TRBV18; D is ambiguous. The CDR3 is made up of 12 amino acids. CDR1 and CDR2 from the germline V gene are KGHSH and LQKENI. V gave up 0 bases and J gave up 2 bases, with 2 bases separating them.

The chain carries TRBV6-1 and TRBJ2-7; 9 bases match TRBD2. Germline values: CDR1 MNHNS, CDR2 SASEGT. The CDR3 sequence is 15 residues long. Trimming took 6 bases from V and 4 from J; bases not matched to a gene: 10. DNA for the CDR3: TGTGCCAGCAGGTCCTGGGCGGGAGGGCCGTACGAGCAGTACTTC. Amino acid sequence: CASRSWAGGPYEQYF.

The chain combines TRBV4-2 with TRBJ2-2; 12 bases fit TRBD2. Germline loops: CDR1 LGHNA, CDR2 YNFKEQ. The V and J ends lost 3 bases and 4 bases, in that order; junction bases with no gene match: 12. This CDR3 is built from 19 residues. The CDR3 DNA reads TGTGCCAGCAGCCAGCAACTAGCGGGAGGCCTTAGTTTCACCGGGGAGCTGTTTTTT. The encoded protein is CASSQQLAGGLSFTGELFF.